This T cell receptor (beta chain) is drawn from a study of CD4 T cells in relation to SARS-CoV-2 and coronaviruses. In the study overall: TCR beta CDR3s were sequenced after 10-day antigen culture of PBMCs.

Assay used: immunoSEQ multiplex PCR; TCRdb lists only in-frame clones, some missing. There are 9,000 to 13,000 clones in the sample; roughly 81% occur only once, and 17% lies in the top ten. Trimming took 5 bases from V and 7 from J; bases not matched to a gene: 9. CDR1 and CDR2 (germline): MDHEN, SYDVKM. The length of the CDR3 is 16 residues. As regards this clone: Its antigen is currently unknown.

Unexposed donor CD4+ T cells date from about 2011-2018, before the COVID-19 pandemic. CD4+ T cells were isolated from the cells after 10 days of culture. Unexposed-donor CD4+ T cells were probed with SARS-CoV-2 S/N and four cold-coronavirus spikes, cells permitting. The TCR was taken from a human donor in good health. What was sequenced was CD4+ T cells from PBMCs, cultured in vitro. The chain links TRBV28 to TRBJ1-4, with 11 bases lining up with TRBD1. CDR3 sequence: CASSGQGAPKREKLFF. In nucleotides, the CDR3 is TGTGCCAGCAGTGGACAGGGGGCGCCGAAGCGTGAAAAACTGTTTTTT.